This T cell receptor (beta chain) emerged from a study of CD8+ T cells in alopecia areata (dated by TCRdb to the late 2010s). Regarding the complete study: To study T cell clonal expansion in alopecia areata, the researchers applied high-throughput TCRbeta sequencing to both the C3H/HeJ mouse model and human patients. Human TCRbeta sequencing covered scalp tissue and sorted CD4+ and CD8+ peripheral blood T cells from patchy and totalis/universalis alopecia areata patients and healthy controls. Scalp clonality was compared across normal scalp (n=4), patchy alopecia areata scalp (n=8), and alopecia totalis/universalis scalp (n=8). RNA was obtained with the PAXgene miRNA kit for fixed scalp, the miRNeasy kit for PBMCs, and the RNeasy kit for mouse skin. TCRbeta CDR3 regions were amplified by immunoSEQ multiplex PCR with 35 Vbeta forward and 13 Jbeta reverse primers.

About this clone itself: No antigen is known for it. No clone much larger than this one lies a single base away; base qualities are absent.

General study outcomes and caveats: Unlike mouse skin, where gammadelta T cells dominate, normal human skin contains resident alphabeta T cells that get sequenced too, which complicates analysis of the scalp TCR repertoire. TCR sequences shared between patients were less clear than in mice, possibly partly because of HLA diversity in the patient population. Compared with normal scalp, lesional scalp, particularly in alopecia totalis/universalis, had higher clonality and more expanded CD8+ clones, which suggests antigenic drive.

Library preparation was by the immunoSEQ multiplex PCR assay. RNA was extracted from all samples and reverse transcribed into cDNA, which served as template for TCR sequencing. SuperScript III was used for first-strand cDNA synthesis, primed with a 2:1 mix of oligo-dT and random hexamers. A synthetic immune receptor repertoire was used to assess amplification bias, and residual bias was removed computationally. The source study handled its data this way. Raw reads were preprocessed to remove errors, and CDR3 was defined according to IMGT conventions as the region from the conserved cysteine to phenylalanine. Clonality was computed as 1 minus the Shannon entropy, with the entropy normalized by log2 of the number of productive unique TCRs. CD4 or CD8 identity of scalp clones was inferred by cross-referencing scalp TCRbeta sequences with sorted blood CD4 and CD8 repertoires. TCRdb took over this immuneACCESS table, retaining in-frame rearrangements with V and J assigned. Such tables are incomplete; in checked studies, under half of the missing clones stem from an unresolved V gene, and the remainder is unexplained. The V and J calls and clone size are taken from that table; D and trimming were inferred from the DNA. The sample table holds 100,000 to 130,000 clones, of which approximately 63% were seen once. The ten largest clones take up approximately 22% of the sample.

PBMCs were separated by density centrifugation and stained for CD3, CD4 and CD8, after which CD4+ and CD8+ T cells were sorted on a FACSAria. Unaffected controls provided scalp biopsies and blood samples. The sequence was collected from a human donor in good health. The material sequenced was CD8+ T cells sorted from blood.

The nucleotides read TGTGCCAGCAGCGCGTCAAGGACAGGGGGCCCTGAAGCTTTCTTT. Translated, this gives CASSASRTGGPEAFF. The chain is made from TRBV9 and TRBJ1-1; a stretch of 11 junction bases matches TRBD1. Ends trimmed: V by 3 bases, J by 6 bases; bases unmatched to a gene: 7. CDR1 and CDR2, looked up from the germline V gene, are SGDLS and YYNGEE. The CDR3 has 15 amino acids, counting the end cysteine and phenylalanine. Left in the record is the CDR3 DNA by itself, 45 bases read in frame from the first base.